The 25 T cell receptor beta chains below come from one sample, sequenced in a study of T-cell reconstitution after alpha-beta-depleted transplantation in children. For TCRbeta, the library was prepared with unique molecular identifiers. Via MiXCR, TCRdb re-called the PCR reads, giving one row per CDR3 protein. The sample yields about 830,000 distinct CDR3 sequences, about 15% seen once. Sequencing used PBMCs, mostly from graft donor cells, obtained 360 days after TCRalphabeta/CD19-depleted stem cell transplant. The receptors derive from a male patient between 10 and 17 years old who had a stem cell transplant for acute lymphoblastic leukemia, so the T cells may come from the graft donor.

The chain employs TRBV5-1 and TRBJ1-5; 8 nucleotides agree with TRBD1. The CDR3 totals 15 residues. CDR1 is SGHRS, CDR2 YFSETQ, per germline. With V trimmed by 4 bases and J by 4 bases, 7 bases remained unmatched. CDR3 amino acids: CASSQSTGANQPQHF. CDR3 sequence (DNA): TGCGCCAGCAGCCAGTCGACAGGGGCGAATCAGCCCCAGCATTTT.

The rearrangement joins TRBV7-6 to TRBJ1-4; 12 nucleotides line up with TRBD1. CDR1 SGHVS and CDR2 FNYEAQ come from the germline V gene. V was clipped by 1 base and J by 10 bases; unmatched bases: 4. The CDR3 is 15 amino acids. CDR3 loop: CASSLVGTGGGKLFF. The CDR3 region has the DNA TGTGCCAGCAGCTTAGTCGGGACAGGGGGCGGAAAACTGTTTTTT.

This clonotype has at least ten counts. The chain links TRBV20-1 to TRBJ2-2, with D unresolved. CDR1 and CDR2 (germline): DFQATT, SNEGSKA (reference sequence). The CDR3 has 13 amino acids. The V gene lost 0 bases and the J gene lost 1 base, with 3 bases spanning the gap. The CDR3, as DNA: TGCAGTGCTAGAGATGGGAACACCGGGGAGCTGTTTTTT. Its protein is CSARDGNTGELFF.

This clonotype was seen more than once but under ten times. This rearrangement joins TRBV10-3 to TRBJ2-1; TRBD2 matches 9 bases. Germline values: CDR1 ENHRY, CDR2 SYGVKD. The CDR3 runs 15 residues. The junction had 9 bases not matched to a gene; V was cut back by 6 bases and J by 6 bases. The CDR3 DNA is TGTGCCATCAGAGCCACCGGGACTAGCTTCAATGAGCAGTTCTTC. Translation gives CAIRATGTSFNEQFF.

This clonotype showed up many times. The chain links TRBV6-1 to TRBJ1-5; weak D call: TRBD1 (5 bases). V lost 8 bases to trimming and J lost 4 bases, with 15 bases between them. The CDR3 is 14 amino acids. Germline values: CDR1 MNHNS, CDR2 SASEGT. The CDR3: CASDSRESNQPQHF. CDR3 nucleotide sequence: TGTGCCAGCGACAGTCGTGAATCGAATCAGCCCCAGCATTTT.

The chain combines TRBV7-9 with TRBJ2-7; D might be TRBD2 (6 bases). Trimming left V 7 bases short and J 4 bases short, with 20 bases between. The CDR3 sequence is 15 residues long. The germline V gene encodes CDR1 SEHNR and CDR2 FQNEAQ (reference sequence). The DNA for the CDR3 is TGTGCCAGCAAGCCATCCCGCGGGAATGGGTACGAGCAGTACTTC. The encoded protein is CASKPSRGNGYEQYF. The whole variable domain, remainder taken from reference TRBV7-9 and TRBJ2-7, is DTGVSQNPRHKITKRGQNVTFRCDPISEHNRLYWYRQTLGQGPEFLTYFQNEAQLEKSRLLSDRFSAERPKGSFSTLEIQRTEQGDSAMYLCASKPSRGNGYEQYFGPGTRLTVT.

The rearrangement joins TRBV6-1 to TRBJ1-1; D is ambiguous. V dropped 6 bases and J dropped 0 bases, with 11 bases sitting between them. The CDR3 covers 14 residues. Per germline, CDR1 MNHNS and CDR2 SASEGT. CDR3 DNA sequence: TGTGCCAGCAGAAAGGACGGGATGAACACTGAAGCTTTCTTT. Encoded protein: CASRKDGMNTEAFF.

A few counts support this clonotype. The V call is TRBV7-9, the J call TRBJ2-7; 10 bases align to TRBD1. The V segment lost 0 bases and the J segment 5 bases; nucleotides outside the gene matches: 10. This CDR3 comprises 17 residues. Germline V gene lookup returns CDR1 SEHNR and CDR2 FQNEAQ (reference sequence). The CDR3 sequence is CASSLAATGGYRNEQYF. The CDR3 coding sequence is TGTGCCAGCAGCTTAGCTGCGACAGGGGGCTATCGGAACGAGCAGTACTTC.

V usage is TRBV11-2 and J usage is TRBJ2-2; TRBD2 matches 9 bases. V lost 5 bases, J lost 1 base, and 5 bases stayed unmatched. The germline V gene encodes CDR1 SGHAT and CDR2 FQNNGV. CDR3 size: 16 residues. The CDR3 protein is CASSKGLAENTGELFF. In nucleotides, the CDR3 is TGTGCCAGCAGCAAGGGACTAGCAGAGAACACCGGGGAGCTGTTTTTT.

This clonotype was observed a handful of times. This could be a read error, since a much larger clone is one nucleotide away. The rearrangement joins TRBV20-1 to TRBJ2-7; D perhaps matches TRBD2 (6 bases). CDR3 size: 15 residues. The germline V gene has CDR1 DFQATT and CDR2 SNEGSKA (reference sequence). The CDR3 DNA sequence: TGCTGTGCTTTGACTAGAGGAGAGGGGTCCTACGAGCAGTACTTC. As protein: CCALTRGEGSYEQYF.

This clonotype was counted between two and nine times. CDR3 in amino acids: CASSFVPSAGETYNEQFF. As DNA, the CDR3 is TGCGCCAGCAGCTTCGTCCCTTCGGCGGGAGAGACCTACAATGAGCAGTTCTTC. V gene TRBV5-1 combines with J gene TRBJ2-1; 7 bases line up with TRBD2. From germline, CDR1 is SGHRS and CDR2 YFSETQ. Trimming at V came to 2 bases and at J to 2 bases, leaving 13 bases not matched to a gene. The CDR3 loop spans 18 amino acids. Together with reference TRBV5-1 and TRBJ2-1, the CDR3 gives the full variable domain: KAGVTQTPRYLIKTRGQQVTLSCSPISGHRSVSWYQQTPGQGLQFLFEYFSETQRNKGNFPGRFSGRQFSNSRSEMNVSTLELGDSALYLCASSFVPSAGETYNEQFFGPGTRLTVL.

Only one count was recorded for this clonotype. J is TRBJ2-5 and V is TRBV7-2; 7 positions match TRBD2. The CDR3 sequence is 16 residues long. The germline V gene has CDR1 SGHTA and CDR2 FQGNSA. V shed 3 bases and J 5 bases; nucleotides not matched to a gene: 12. The chain's CDR3 is CASSLGLGRGGETQYF. CDR3 in DNA: TGTGCCAGCAGCTTGGGCTTGGGAAGGGGAGGGGAGACCCAGTACTTC.

The chain employs TRBV5-1 and TRBJ2-3, with D tentatively TRBD1 (5 bases). Per germline, CDR1 SGHRS and CDR2 YFSETQ. CDR3 length equals 14 residues. V was shortened by 3 bases and J by 6 bases, with 14 bases between the two germline ends. In DNA, the CDR3 is TGCGCCAGCAGCTACCCAACCAGGGCGGATACGCAGTATTTT. It codes for CASSYPTRADTQYF.

This clonotype was observed a handful of times. J is TRBJ1-5 and V is TRBV7-9, with no clear D. The CDR3 runs 14 residues. Germline V CDR1 and CDR2: SEHNR, FQNEAQ (reference sequence). V lost 7 bases, J lost 2 bases, and 12 bases lay in between. The DNA for the CDR3 is TGTGCCAGCACCCATAGGCCCGGCAATCAGCCCCAGCATTTT. Translated: CASTHRPGNQPQHF.

This clonotype was detected only a few times. V usage is TRBV7-3 and J usage is TRBJ2-7; 8 bases align to TRBD1. The CDR3 is 13 residues long. Trimming at V came to 4 bases and at J to 6 bases, leaving 5 bases not matched to a gene. Germline lookup yields CDR1 SGHTA and CDR2 FQGTGA. CDR3 coding DNA: TGTGCCAGCAGCTGGGGACAGGTCACCGAGCAGTACTTC. Its protein is CASSWGQVTEQYF.

The chain joins TRBV5-1 to TRBJ2-7; a weak D match, TRBD1 (6 bases). The germline CDR1 and CDR2 sequences are SGHRS and YFSETQ. This CDR3 contains 11 residues. The V end was cut by 4 bases, the J end by 9 bases, with 11 bases between. CDR3 loop: CASSLNRVQYF. The CDR3 DNA is TGCGCCAGCAGCCTAAACAGGGTGCAGTACTTC.

The J gene is TRBJ1-6, the V gene TRBV4-2; tentative D call: TRBD1 (6 bases). Germline CDR1 is LGHNA and CDR2 is YNFKEQ. Deletions cut 3 bases from V and 10 bases from J, with 13 bases between. The CDR3 covers 14 residues. CDR3 DNA sequence: TGTGCCAGCAGCCAGGAGGGGGTGCGGTCACCCCTCCACTTT. Protein product: CASSQEGVRSPLHF.

The chain couples TRBV12-3 or TRBV12-4 to TRBJ2-7, with D perhaps TRBD1 or TRBD2 (6 bases each). There are 15 residues in the CDR3. The germline V and J ends were trimmed by 7 bases and 4 bases, with 20 bases remaining between them. For the CDR3, the DNA is TGTGCCAGCACCCGATACGGGGGCAAGGGGTACGAGCAGTACTTC. Encoded protein: CASTRYGGKGYEQYF.

This clonotype was detected once. This chain links TRBV10-3 with TRBJ2-6; 9 bases fit TRBD1. Germline assignment: CDR1 ENHRY and CDR2 SYGVKD. The CDR3 has 19 amino acids. Unmatched junction bases numbered 8, after V lost 1 base and J lost 1 base. The CDR3 sequence is CAISELPGQGTSGANVLTF. The DNA for the CDR3 is TGTGCCATCAGTGAGTTACCGGGACAGGGAACTTCTGGGGCCAACGTCCTGACTTTC.

The rearrangement links TRBV21-1 to TRBJ2-3; the table's D call of TRBD2 was not tested on the DNA. TRBV21-1 is listed as a pseudogene. This CDR3 comprises 15 residues. The CDR3 region is CASSNGKVLTDTQYF. Written as DNA, the CDR3 is TGTGCCAGCAGCAACGGGAAGGTCCTCACAGATACGCAGTATTTT.

This clonotype was picked up one time. The chain recombines TRBV18 with TRBJ2-2, with 7 bases identical to TRBD1. This CDR3 contains 16 residues. Per the germline V gene, CDR1 is KGHSH and CDR2 is LQKENI. Unmatched junction bases numbered 10, after V lost 3 bases and J lost 6 bases. The CDR3, as DNA: TGTGCCAGCTCACCCCAAAGATCGGACAGGTCCGGGGAGCTGTTTTTT. Its protein product is CASSPQRSDRSGELFF.

This clonotype was detected only a few times. The rearrangement links TRBV4-1 to TRBJ2-6; D uncertain. V lost 1 base and J lost 0, with 10 bases in between. The CDR3 is made up of 17 amino acids. The germline V gene encodes CDR1 MGHRA and CDR2 YSYEKL. As DNA, the CDR3 is TGCGCCAGCAGCCAAGGCCAGGTCTTCTCTGGGGCCAACGTCCTGACTTTC. It yields the protein CASSQGQVFSGANVLTF.

This chain links TRBV11-2 with TRBJ2-7; TRBD2 agrees at 8 bases. There are 16 residues in the CDR3. The germline V gene has CDR1 SGHAT and CDR2 FQNNGV. V shed 1 base, J shed 2 bases, and the junction held 7 bases outside the gene matches. CDR3 residues: CASSLGRYSGAYEQYF. The CDR3 DNA reads as TGTGCCAGCAGCTTAGGTCGTTATAGCGGGGCCTACGAGCAGTACTTC.

This clonotype was found many times. The chain recombines TRBV10-1 with TRBJ2-1; 8 bases line up with TRBD2. Germline lookup yields CDR1 WNHNN and CDR2 SYGVQD (reference sequence). The CDR3 spans 14 residues. The J segment lost 8 bases and the V segment lost 4 bases, leaving 7 bases of the junction unmatched. CDR3 in amino acids: CASSVIGRADEQFF. The CDR3 DNA is TGCGCCAGCAGTGTTATCGGGAGGGCCGATGAGCAGTTCTTC.

About this clonotype: A junction end diverges from the germline sequence, so it may reflect a read error. This chain joins TRBV27 and TRBJ2-2; D unresolved. This CDR3 comprises 15 residues. Germline CDR1 and CDR2: MNHEY and SMNVEV (reference sequence). CDR3 coding DNA: TGTTCCAGCAGTTTTGAAGGTTGGAACACCGGGGAGCTGTTTTTT. Translating it yields CSSSFEGWNTGELFF.